The TCR beta chain described here comes from a study of shared clonotypes between healthy human individuals. Study-level information: Each donor had three CD4 naive, three CD4 memory, two CD8 naive and one CD8 memory plate.

This clone was seen only a few times. Its cognate antigen is unknown. The ends were cut back, 4 bases at V and 0 bases at J, with 15 bases in the middle. The germline CDR1 and CDR2 sequences are LNHDA and SQIVND (reference sequence). The CDR3 runs to 16 residues. Findings and caveats of the study: Depth was large, yet rarefaction showed that sorted-subset sequencing was incomplete. Naive subsets usually exceeded memory subsets in estimated richness. Genetic and exposure-history diversity was limited by the small donor number.

The table came from immunoSEQ multiplex PCR; TCRdb's copy has only in-frame clones and leaves some out. Of around 1 million clones listed, approximately 76% were seen once; the top ten hold approximately 1.5%. Sequenced input: memory CD4+ T cells sorted from blood. Indicated subset: CD45RA-negative fraction. This chain joins TRBV19 and TRBJ1-2; no definite D call. This TCR came from a man aged 18 to 29 in good health. The CDR3 sequence: CASSRSDLRANYGYTF. As DNA, the CDR3 is TGTGCCAGTAGTAGGTCAGACCTTCGAGCTAACTATGGCTACACCTTC. Together with reference TRBV19 and TRBJ1-2, the CDR3 gives the full variable domain: DGGITQSPKYLFRKEGQNVTLSCEQNLNHDAMYWYRQDPGQGLRLIYYSQIVNDFQKGDIAEGYSVSREKKESFPLTVTSAQKNPTAFYLCASSRSDLRANYGYTFGSGTRLTVV.